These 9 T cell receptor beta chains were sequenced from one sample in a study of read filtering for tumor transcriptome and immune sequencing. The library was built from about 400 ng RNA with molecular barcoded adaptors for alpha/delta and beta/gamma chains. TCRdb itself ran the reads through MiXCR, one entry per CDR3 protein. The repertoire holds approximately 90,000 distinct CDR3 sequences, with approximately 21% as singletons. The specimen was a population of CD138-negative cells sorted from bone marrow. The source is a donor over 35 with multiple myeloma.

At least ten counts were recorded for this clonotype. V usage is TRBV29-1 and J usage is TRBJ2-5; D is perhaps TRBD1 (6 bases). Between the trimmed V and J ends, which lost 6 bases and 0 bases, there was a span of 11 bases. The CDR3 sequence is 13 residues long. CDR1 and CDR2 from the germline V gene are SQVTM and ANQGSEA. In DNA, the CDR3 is TGCAGCGTGCTGTGGACAGACCAAGAGACCCAGTACTTC. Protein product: CSVLWTDQETQYF.

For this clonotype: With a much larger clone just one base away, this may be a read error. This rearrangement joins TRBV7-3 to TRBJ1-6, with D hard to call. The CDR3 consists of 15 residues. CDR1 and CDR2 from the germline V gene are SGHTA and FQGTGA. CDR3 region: CASGLEAGGNSPLHF. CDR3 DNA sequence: TGTGCCAGCGGCTTAGAGGCCGGTGGTAATTCACCCCTCCACTTT.

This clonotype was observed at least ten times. The CDR3 here is CASSLVRLAIGDTQYF. DNA of the CDR3: TGTGCCAGCAGCTTAGTTCGGCTAGCGATTGGAGATACGCAGTATTTT. The chain uses TRBV7-2 and TRBJ2-3, with a tentative D call TRBD2 (6 bases). Germline V gene sequence: CDR1 SGHTA, CDR2 FQGNSA. Trimming cost V 1 base and J 5 bases, with 16 bases left between them. CDR3 size: 16 residues.

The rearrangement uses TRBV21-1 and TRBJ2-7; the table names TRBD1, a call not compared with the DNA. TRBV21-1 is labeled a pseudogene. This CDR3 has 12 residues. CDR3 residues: CASSDRAYEQYF. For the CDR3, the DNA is TGTGCCAGCAGCGACAGGGCCTACGAGCAGTACTTC.

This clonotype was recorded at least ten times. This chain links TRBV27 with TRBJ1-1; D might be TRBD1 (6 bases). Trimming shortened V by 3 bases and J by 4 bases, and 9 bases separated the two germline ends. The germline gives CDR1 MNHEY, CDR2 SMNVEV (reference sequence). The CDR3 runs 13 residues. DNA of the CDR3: TGTGCCAGCAGTTTGGGGGCGGGCACTGAAGCTTTCTTT. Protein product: CASSLGAGTEAFF.

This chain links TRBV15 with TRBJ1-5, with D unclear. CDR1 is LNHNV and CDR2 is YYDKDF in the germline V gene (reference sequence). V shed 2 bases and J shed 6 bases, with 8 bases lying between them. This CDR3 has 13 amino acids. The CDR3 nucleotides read TGTGCCACCAGCAGAAGGGCGGGTCAGCCCCAGCATTTT. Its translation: CATSRRAGQPQHF.

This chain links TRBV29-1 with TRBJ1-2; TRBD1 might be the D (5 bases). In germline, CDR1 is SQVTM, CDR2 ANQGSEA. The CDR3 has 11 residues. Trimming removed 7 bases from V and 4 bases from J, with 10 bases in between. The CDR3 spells CSGGDPYGYTF. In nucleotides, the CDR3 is TGCAGCGGTGGGGACCCCTATGGCTACACCTTC.

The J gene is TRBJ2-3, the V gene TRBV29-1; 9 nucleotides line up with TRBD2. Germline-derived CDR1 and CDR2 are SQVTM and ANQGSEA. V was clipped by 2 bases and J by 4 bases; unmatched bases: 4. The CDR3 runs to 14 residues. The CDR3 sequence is CSVEQRGVSDTQYF. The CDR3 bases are TGCAGCGTTGAACAGCGGGGGGTGTCAGATACGCAGTATTTT.

CDR3 in amino acids: CASSLGTNTGELFF. The CDR3 nucleotides read TGTGCCAGCAGCTTAGGCACCAACACCGGGGAGCTGTTTTTT. The chain combines TRBV7-9 with TRBJ2-2; no definite D call. The CDR3 covers 14 residues. Trimming pared 1 base from V and 2 bases from J, leaving 5 bases between. The germline CDR1 and CDR2 sequences are SEHNR and FQNEAQ (reference sequence).